This T cell receptor beta chain is from a study of blood T cell repertoires in COVID-19. The CDR3 contains 15 residues. With 1 base clipped from V and 7 bases from J, the junction kept 7 bases outside the gene matches. Germline values: CDR1 SGHNT, CDR2 YENEEA. Source study methods: The authors estimated nucleated cell counts from reference gene primer amplification. Using immunoSEQ multiplex PCR, the repertoire was profiled, and TCRdb retains in-frame clones only, with some absent. The V and J calls and clone size come from that table; D and trimming were worked out from the DNA. The sample lists about 210,000 clones, roughly 86% occurring once.

The TCR was taken from a man aged 18 to 35 with acute COVID-19. The sequenced material came from PBMCs or T cells enriched from blood (not recorded which). This chain joins TRBV11-3 and TRBJ2-1, with 7 bases lining up with TRBD2. The CDR3 DNA is TGTGCCAGCAGCTTAGGGTTGAGTAGCGGGAATGAGCAGTTCTTC. This sequence encodes CASSLGLSSGNEQFF. The full variable domain, its missing parts supplied by reference TRBV11-3 and TRBJ2-1, is EAGVVQSPRYKIIEKKQPVAFWCNPISGHNTLYWYLQNLGQGPELLIRYENEEAVDDSQLPKDRFSAERLKGVDSTLKIQPAELGDSAVYLCASSLGLSSGNEQFFGPGTRLTVL.